The T cell receptor (beta chain) described here comes from a study of technical replicates of blood from a few donors. Only in-frame clones appear in the TCRdb table, and some are missing; sequencing was by immunoSEQ multiplex PCR. Of 80,000 to 100,000 clones in the sample, nearly 97% were seen once. Sequenced material: T cells isolated from PBMCs. The sequence was collected from a human donor in good health.

CDR3 nucleotides: TGTGCCAGCAGTGAAGTTGCGTTCAAACCCTCCTACGAGCAGTACTTC. Its translation is CASSEVAFKPSYEQYF. J is TRBJ2-7 and V is TRBV2; the D is unclear. This CDR3 has 16 residues. Per germline, CDR1 SNHLY and CDR2 FYNNEI. The germline V and J ends were trimmed by 1 base and 0 bases, with 13 bases remaining between them.